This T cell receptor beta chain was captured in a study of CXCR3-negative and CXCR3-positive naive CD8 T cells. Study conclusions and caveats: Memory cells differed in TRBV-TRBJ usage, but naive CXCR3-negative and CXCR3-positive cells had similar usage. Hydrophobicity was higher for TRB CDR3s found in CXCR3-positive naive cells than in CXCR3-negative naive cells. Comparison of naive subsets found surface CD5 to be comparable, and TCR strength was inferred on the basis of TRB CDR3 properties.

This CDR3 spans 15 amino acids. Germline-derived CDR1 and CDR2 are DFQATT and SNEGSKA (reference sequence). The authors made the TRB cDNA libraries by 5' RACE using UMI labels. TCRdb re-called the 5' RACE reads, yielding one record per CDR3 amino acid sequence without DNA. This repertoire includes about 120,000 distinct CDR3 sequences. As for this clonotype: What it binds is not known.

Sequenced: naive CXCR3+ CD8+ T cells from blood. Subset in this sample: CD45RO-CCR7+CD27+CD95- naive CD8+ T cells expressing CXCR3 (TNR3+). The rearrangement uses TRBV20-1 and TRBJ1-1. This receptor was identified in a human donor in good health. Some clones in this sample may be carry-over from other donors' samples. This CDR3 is CSARLRGGMNTEAFF.